The sample holds a few counts of the clone carrying this T cell receptor beta chain. Its specificity is unknown. Constant-segment primers and 5'RACE yielded cDNA libraries for TCR alpha and TCR beta, each carrying sample barcodes and UMIs. From the 5' RACE reads, TCRdb called clonotypes with MiXCR, one entry per CDR3 protein. The sample consists of about 440,000 distinct CDR3 sequences, about 20% of them appearing once. The data were obtained in a study of T-cell memory formation after mild COVID-19. Study-wide context: TCR clusters largely stayed donor specific.

Whole-study results and caveats: Chiefly within CM and EM were the contracting CD4+ clones; CD8+ ones were within EMRA. CD4+ bias marked clones expanding day 15 to 37, unlike balanced contracting clones.

CDR1 and CDR2 (germline): LGHNT, FRNRAP. Trimming cost V 0 bases and J 1 base, with 9 bases left between them. The CDR3 is 16 residues long. Sequenced material: PBMCs or a T cell subset sorted from them (not recorded which). The V call is TRBV12-5, the J call TRBJ2-2; D is perhaps TRBD1 or TRBD2 (5 bases each). This clonotype was sampled from an adult woman who had mild COVID-19 (a few samples of this study predate the infection). Cell type and time point are not known. This CDR3 reads CASGLVTGLNTGELFF. The CDR3 bases are TGTGCTAGTGGTTTGGTAACAGGACTGAACACCGGGGAGCTGTTTTTT.